This T cell receptor beta chain was sequenced during a study of identical twins. Study results and caveats: Instead of following the same donors, the conclusions were based on cross-sectional statistical analysis.

MiXCR, applied by TCRdb to the 5' RACE reads, yields one record per CDR3 protein. The table lists about 790,000 distinct CDR3 sequences, roughly 18% of them singletons, with about 12% in the top ten. Regarding this clonotype: The antigen remains undetermined.

With 4 bases removed from V and 6 bases from J, the gap between germline ends came to 18 bases. CDR1 and CDR2 from the germline V gene are DFQATT and SNEGSKA (reference sequence). The CDR3 sequence is 14 residues long. These records were also assigned to another study, of T cells expressing NK-cell markers.

The source is a woman in her late teens or twenties in good health. V usage is TRBV20-1 and J usage is TRBJ1-2; unclear D gene. The sequenced material came from PBMCs. The CDR3 nucleotides are TGCAGTGCTACCCATTTAAGATTTGCTGATGGCTACACCTTC. Protein product: CSATHLRFADGYTF.